Included here is one TCR beta chain sequence, with context. Antigen specificity is unknown. The data are from a study of blood T cells in healthy people across ages. Study at large: When template switching was applied, about one barcoded beta molecule was captured per two T cells.

Study findings and constraints: Unknown donor CMV status possibly confounded expanded clonotype changes.

Germline assignment: CDR1 SGDLS and CDR2 YYNGEE. The CDR3 spans 17 residues. Trimming cost V 0 bases and J 1 base; bases outside gene matches: 5. PBMCs numbering at least 7 million were isolated per sample. Alongside a J-beta primer mix, a sample-barcoded 5' primer served in a second PCR lasting about 7 to 12 cycles. TCRdb used MiXCR to reprocess the 5' RACE reads, holding one entry per CDR3 protein. In the table there are about 830,000 distinct CDR3 sequences, about 62% of which are singletons. The clonotype was recovered from a man aged 30-40 years in good health. Sequenced material: blood. The chain links TRBV9 to TRBJ2-2; 8 bases line up with TRBD2. CDR3 loop: CASSVVRGAENTGELFF. CDR3 nucleotide sequence: TGTGCCAGCAGCGTAGTGCGGGGGGCCGAGAACACCGGGGAGCTGTTTTTT.